A single sample gave rise to the 6 T cell receptor beta chains below, sequenced in a study of OX40 agonist ivuxolimab in advanced cancers. The method was immunoSEQ multiplex PCR; TCRdb's version includes in-frame clones alone and lacks a portion of them. The data contain some 26,000 clones, around 81% of them singletons. This specimen was CD4+ or CD8+ T cells sorted from blood, taken in a trial of the OX40 agonist ivuxolimab. The origin of the receptors is an adult with an advanced solid tumor such as melanoma, head and neck, liver or kidney cancer.

The chain is built from TRBV27 and TRBJ1-5; D is uncertain. CDR3 length: 13 amino acids. V was shortened by 2 bases and J by 4 bases, with 6 bases between the two germline ends. Germline lookup yields CDR1 MNHEY and CDR2 SMNVEV (reference sequence). The CDR3 sequence: CASSLVGNQPQHF. CDR3 nucleotide sequence: TGTGCCAGCAGTTTAGTAGGAAATCAGCCCCAGCATTTT.

This clone was recorded once. This chain links TRBV27 with TRBJ1-1; D call uncertain. The CDR3 is 13 residues long. Trimming shortened V by 5 bases and J by 7 bases, and 14 bases separated the two germline ends. Germline CDR1 and CDR2: MNHEY and SMNVEV (reference sequence). The CDR3 here is CASSATAGSEAFF. CDR3 in DNA: TGTGCCAGCAGTGCGACTGCCGGGAGTGAAGCTTTCTTT.

In its sample, this clone was seen once. The chain uses TRBV9 and TRBJ2-6; D gene ambiguous. Trimming took 0 bases from V and 0 from J, leaving 10 bases between them. CDR1 is SGDLS, CDR2 YYNGEE, per germline. The CDR3 spans 17 residues. The CDR3 loop reads CASSVGFDGSGANVLTF. The CDR3 nucleotides are TGTGCCAGCAGCGTAGGATTTGACGGCTCTGGGGCCAACGTCCTGACTTTC.

By proportion, this clone is medium-sized. The genes are TRBV5-4 and TRBJ1-1, with D perhaps TRBD1 (5 bases). Germline assignment: CDR1 SGHNT and CDR2 YYREEE (reference sequence). This CDR3 comprises 12 residues. The V gene lost 4 bases and the J gene lost 8 bases, with 12 bases spanning the gap. The CDR3 is CASSPDSREAFF. The CDR3 bases are TGTGCCAGCAGCCCCGACAGTCGCGAAGCTTTCTTT.

This clone was found once. The chain carries TRBV6-6 and TRBJ2-3; TRBD1 agrees at 7 bases. Trimming took 6 bases from V and 4 from J; bases not matched to a gene: 13. The CDR3 runs 16 residues. CDR1 is MNHNY, CDR2 SVGAGI, per germline (reference sequence). The CDR3 spells CASSNRQGWRADTQYF. The CDR3 nucleotides are TGTGCCAGCAGCAATAGACAGGGATGGCGGGCAGATACGCAGTATTTT.

V is TRBV9 and J is TRBJ2-3, with D possibly TRBD1 on 5 matching bases. Trimming pared 0 bases from V and 2 bases from J, leaving 16 bases between. This CDR3 spans 17 amino acids. Per the germline V gene, CDR1 is SGDLS and CDR2 is YYNGEE. CDR3 nucleotides: TGTGCCAGCAGCGTAGAGGGGAATAGCCCATCCACAGATACGCAGTATTTT. The encoded protein is CASSVEGNSPSTDTQYF.